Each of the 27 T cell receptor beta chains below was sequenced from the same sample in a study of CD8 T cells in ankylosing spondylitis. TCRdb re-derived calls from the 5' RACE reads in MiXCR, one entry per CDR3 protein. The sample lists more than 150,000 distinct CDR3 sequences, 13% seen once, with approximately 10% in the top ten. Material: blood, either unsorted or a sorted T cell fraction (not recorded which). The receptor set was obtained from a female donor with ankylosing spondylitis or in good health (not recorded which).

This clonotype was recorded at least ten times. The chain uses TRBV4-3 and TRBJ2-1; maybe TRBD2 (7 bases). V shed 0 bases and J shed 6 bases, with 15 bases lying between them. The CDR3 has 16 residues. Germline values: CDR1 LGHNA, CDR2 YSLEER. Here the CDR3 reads CASSQDLPGGLNEQFF. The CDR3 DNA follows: TGCGCCAGCAGCCAAGATCTCCCCGGGGGGCTCAATGAGCAGTTCTTC.

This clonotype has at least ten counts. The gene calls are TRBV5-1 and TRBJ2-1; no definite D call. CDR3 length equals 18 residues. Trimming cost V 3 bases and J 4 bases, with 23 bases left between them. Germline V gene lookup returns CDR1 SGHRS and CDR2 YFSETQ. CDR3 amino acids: CASSSPEFPLLKYNEQFF. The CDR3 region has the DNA TGCGCCAGCAGCTCCCCGGAGTTCCCACTTTTAAAATACAATGAGCAGTTCTTC.

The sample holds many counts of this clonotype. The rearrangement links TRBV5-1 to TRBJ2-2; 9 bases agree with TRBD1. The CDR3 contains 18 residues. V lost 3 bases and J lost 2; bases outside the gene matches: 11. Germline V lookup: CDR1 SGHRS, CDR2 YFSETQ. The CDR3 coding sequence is TGCGCCAGCAGCTCCCGTTTCGGGGACAGGGATAACACCGGGGAGCTGTTTTTT. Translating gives CASSSRFGDRDNTGELFF.

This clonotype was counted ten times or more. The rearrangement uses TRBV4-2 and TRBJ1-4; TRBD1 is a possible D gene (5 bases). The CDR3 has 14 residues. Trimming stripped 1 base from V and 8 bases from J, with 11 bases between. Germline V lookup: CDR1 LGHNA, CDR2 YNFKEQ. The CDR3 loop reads CASSQGRVREKLFF. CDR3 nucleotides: TGTGCCAGCAGCCAAGGCAGGGTGAGGGAAAAACTGTTTTTT.

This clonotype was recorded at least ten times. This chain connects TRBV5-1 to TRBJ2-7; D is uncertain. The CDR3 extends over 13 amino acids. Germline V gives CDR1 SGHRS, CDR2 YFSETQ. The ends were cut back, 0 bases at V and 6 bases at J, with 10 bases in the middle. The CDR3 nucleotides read TGCGCCAGCAGCTTGGGGTCCGGCGGCGAGCAGTACTTC. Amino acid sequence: CASSLGSGGEQYF. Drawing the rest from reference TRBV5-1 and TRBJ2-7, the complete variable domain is KAGVTQTPRYLIKTRGQQVTLSCSPISGHRSVSWYQQTPGQGLQFLFEYFSETQRNKGNFPGRFSGRQFSNSRSEMNVSTLELGDSALYLCASSLGSGGEQYFGPGTRLTVT.

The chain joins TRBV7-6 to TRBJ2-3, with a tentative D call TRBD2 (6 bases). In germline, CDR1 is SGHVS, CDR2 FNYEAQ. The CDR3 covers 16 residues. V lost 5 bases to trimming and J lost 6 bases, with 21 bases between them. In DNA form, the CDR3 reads TGTGCCAGCAGCGCGACTAGTCGGGAGATTTTCGATACGCAGTATTTT. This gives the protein CASSATSREIFDTQYF.

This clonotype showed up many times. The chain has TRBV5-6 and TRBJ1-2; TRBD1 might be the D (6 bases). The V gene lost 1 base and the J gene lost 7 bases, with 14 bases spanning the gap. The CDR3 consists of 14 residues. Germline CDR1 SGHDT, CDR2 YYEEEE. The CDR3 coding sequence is TGTGCCAGCAGCTTGAACGGCAGGGGCGGTGGCTACACCTTC. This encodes CASSLNGRGGGYTF.

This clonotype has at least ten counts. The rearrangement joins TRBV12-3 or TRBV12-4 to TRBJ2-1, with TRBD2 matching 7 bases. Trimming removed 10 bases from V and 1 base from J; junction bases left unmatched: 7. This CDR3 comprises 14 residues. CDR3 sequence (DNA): TGTGCCACCTATTCGCGGGGGTCCTACAATGAGCAGTTCTTC. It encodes CATYSRGSYNEQFF.

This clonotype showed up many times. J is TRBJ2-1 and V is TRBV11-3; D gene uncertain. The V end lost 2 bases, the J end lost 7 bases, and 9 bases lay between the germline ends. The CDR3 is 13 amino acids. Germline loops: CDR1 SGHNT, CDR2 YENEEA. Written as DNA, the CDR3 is TGTGCCAGCAGCTTAACCACGATGAATGAGCAGTTCTTC. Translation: CASSLTTMNEQFF.

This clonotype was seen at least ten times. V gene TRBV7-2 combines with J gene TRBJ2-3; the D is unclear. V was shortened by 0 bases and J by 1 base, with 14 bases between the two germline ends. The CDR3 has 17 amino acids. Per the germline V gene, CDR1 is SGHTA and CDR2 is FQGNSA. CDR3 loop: CASSLAPTTPGTDTQYF. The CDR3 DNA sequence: TGTGCCAGCAGCTTAGCCCCAACTACCCCTGGCACAGATACGCAGTATTTT. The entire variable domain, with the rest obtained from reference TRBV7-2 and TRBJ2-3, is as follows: GAGVSQSPSNKVTEKGKDVELRCDPISGHTALYWYRQSLGQGLEFLIYFQGNSAPDKSGLPSDRFSAERTGGSVSTLTIQRTQQEDSAVYLCASSLAPTTPGTDTQYFGPGTRLTVL.

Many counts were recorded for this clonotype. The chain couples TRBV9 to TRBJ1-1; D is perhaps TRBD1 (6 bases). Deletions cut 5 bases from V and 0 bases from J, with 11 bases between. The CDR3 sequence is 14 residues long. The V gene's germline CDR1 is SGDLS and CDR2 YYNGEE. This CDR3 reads CASSEQGLNTEAFF. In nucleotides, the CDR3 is TGTGCCAGCAGTGAACAGGGATTGAACACTGAAGCTTTCTTT.

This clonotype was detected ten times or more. The CDR3 DNA is TGTGCCAGCAGCAAAGGTGCGAGACTCGGCTACAATGAGCAGTTCTTC. This gives the protein CASSKGARLGYNEQFF. The chain uses TRBV21-1 and TRBJ2-1. TRBV21-1 is a pseudogene segment. CDR3 length equals 16 residues.

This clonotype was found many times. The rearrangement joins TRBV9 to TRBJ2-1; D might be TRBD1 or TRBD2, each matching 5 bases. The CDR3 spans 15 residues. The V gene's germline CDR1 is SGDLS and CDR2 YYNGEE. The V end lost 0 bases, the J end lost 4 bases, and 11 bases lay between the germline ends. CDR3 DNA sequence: TGTGCCAGCAGCGTAGTTGGGACCCCTTACAATGAGCAGTTCTTC. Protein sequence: CASSVVGTPYNEQFF.

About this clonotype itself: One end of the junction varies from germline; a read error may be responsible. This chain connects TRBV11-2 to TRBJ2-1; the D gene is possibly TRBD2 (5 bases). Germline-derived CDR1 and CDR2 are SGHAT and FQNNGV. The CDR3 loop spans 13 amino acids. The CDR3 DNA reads TGTGCCAGCAGCATAGACTACTACAATGAGCAGTTCTTC. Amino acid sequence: CASSIDYYNEQFF.

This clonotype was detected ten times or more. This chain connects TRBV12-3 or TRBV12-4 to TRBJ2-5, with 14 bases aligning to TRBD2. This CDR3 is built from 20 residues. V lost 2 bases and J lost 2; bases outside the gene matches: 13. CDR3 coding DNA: TGTGCCAGCAGTTTATGGGCCCGCGGACTAGCGGGGGGTCCTCAAGAGACCCAGTACTTC. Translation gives CASSLWARGLAGGPQETQYF.

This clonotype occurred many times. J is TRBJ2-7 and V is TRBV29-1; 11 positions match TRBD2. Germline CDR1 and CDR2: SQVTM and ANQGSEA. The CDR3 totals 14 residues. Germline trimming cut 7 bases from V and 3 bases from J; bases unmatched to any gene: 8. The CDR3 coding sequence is TGCAGCGCAGGTTTAGCGGGAGGGGACTACGAGCAGTACTTC. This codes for CSAGLAGGDYEQYF.

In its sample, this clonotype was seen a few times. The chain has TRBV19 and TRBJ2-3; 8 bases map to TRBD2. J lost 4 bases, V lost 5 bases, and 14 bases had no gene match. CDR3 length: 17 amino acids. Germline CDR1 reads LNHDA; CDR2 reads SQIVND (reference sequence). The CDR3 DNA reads TGTGCCAGTAGTCTACATCCTCAGCGGGAGCTCCCAGATACGCAGTATTTT. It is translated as CASSLHPQRELPDTQYF. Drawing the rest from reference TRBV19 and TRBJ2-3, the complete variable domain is DGGITQSPKYLFRKEGQNVTLSCEQNLNHDAMYWYRQDPGQGLRLIYYSQIVNDFQKGDIAEGYSVSREKKESFPLTVTSAQKNPTAFYLCASSLHPQRELPDTQYFGPGTRLTVL.

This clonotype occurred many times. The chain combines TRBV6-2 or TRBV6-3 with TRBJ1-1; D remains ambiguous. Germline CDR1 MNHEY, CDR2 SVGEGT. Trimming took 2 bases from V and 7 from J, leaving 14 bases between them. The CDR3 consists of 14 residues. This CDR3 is CASSYTGSRNEAFF. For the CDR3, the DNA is TGTGCCAGCAGTTACACGGGAAGCCGAAATGAAGCTTTCTTT.

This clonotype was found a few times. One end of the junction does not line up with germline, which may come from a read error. CDR3 sequence: CASSAWTGNTEAFF. CDR3 bases: TGTGCTAGCAGCGCCTGGACAGGAAATACTGAAGCTTTCTTT. V usage is TRBV7-7 and J usage is TRBJ1-1, with 7 bases identical to TRBD1. Germline-derived CDR1 and CDR2 are SSHAT and FNYEAQ (reference sequence). The CDR3 runs 14 residues.

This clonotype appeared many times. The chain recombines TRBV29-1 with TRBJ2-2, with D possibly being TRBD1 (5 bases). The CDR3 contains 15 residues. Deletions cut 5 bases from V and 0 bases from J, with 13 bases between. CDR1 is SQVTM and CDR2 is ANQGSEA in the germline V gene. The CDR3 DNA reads TGCAGCGTTCCTGGGGCTTCCGCGAACACCGGGGAGCTGTTTTTT. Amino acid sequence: CSVPGASANTGELFF.

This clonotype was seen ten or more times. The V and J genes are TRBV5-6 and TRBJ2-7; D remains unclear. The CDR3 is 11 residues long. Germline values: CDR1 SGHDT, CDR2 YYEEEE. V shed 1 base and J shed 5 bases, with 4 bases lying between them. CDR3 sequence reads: CASSLFNEQYF. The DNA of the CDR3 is TGTGCCAGCAGCTTGTTCAACGAGCAGTACTTC. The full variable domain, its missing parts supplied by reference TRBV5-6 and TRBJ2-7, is DAGVTQSPTHLIKTRGQQVTLRCSPKSGHDTVSWYQQALGQGPQFIFQYYEEEERQRGNFPDRFSGHQFPNYSSELNVNALLLGDSALYLCASSLFNEQYFGPGTRLTVT.

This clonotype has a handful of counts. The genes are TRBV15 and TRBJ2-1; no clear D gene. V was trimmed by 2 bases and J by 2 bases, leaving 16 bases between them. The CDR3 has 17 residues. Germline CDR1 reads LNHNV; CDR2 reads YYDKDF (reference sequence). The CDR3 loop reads CATSRTRALGTYNEQFF. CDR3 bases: TGTGCCACCAGCAGAACCCGAGCCTTGGGGACCTACAATGAGCAGTTCTTC.

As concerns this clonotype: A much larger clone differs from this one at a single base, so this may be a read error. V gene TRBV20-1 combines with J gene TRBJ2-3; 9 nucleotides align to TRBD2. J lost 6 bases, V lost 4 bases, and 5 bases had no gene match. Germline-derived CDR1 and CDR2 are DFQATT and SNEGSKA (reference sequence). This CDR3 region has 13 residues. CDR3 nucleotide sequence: TGCAGTGCTACCCTAGCGGGAACCGATACGCAGTATTTT. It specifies CSATLAGTDTQYF.

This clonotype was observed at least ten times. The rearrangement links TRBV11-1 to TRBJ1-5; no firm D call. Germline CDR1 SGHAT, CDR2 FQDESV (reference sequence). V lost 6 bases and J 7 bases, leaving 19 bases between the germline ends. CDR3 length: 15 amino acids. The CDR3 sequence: CASRTLLAGRQPQHF. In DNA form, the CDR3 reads TGTGCCAGCAGAACCTTACTTGCTGGGCGCCAGCCCCAGCATTTT.

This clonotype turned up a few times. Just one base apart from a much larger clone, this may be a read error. The CDR3 reads CASSPSPQNAEAFF. CDR3 in DNA: TGCGCCAGCAGCCCTTCCCCCCAGAACGCTGAAGCTTTCTTT. This chain links TRBV5-1 with TRBJ1-1; no clear D gene. CDR3 length equals 14 residues. From germline, CDR1 is SGHRS and CDR2 YFSETQ.

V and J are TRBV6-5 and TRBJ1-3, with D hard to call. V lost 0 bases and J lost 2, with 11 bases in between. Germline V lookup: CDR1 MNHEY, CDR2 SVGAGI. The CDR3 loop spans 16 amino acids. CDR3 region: CASSYSRGLPGNTIYF. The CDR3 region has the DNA TGTGCCAGCAGTTACTCGAGAGGTTTGCCTGGAAACACCATATATTTT.

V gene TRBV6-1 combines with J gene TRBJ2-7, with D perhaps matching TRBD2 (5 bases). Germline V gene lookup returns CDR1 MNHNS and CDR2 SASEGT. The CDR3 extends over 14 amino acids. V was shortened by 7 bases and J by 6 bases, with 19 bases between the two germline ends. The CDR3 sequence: CASIWDLGGFEQYF. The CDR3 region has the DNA TGTGCCAGCATCTGGGATCTAGGAGGCTTCGAGCAGTACTTC.